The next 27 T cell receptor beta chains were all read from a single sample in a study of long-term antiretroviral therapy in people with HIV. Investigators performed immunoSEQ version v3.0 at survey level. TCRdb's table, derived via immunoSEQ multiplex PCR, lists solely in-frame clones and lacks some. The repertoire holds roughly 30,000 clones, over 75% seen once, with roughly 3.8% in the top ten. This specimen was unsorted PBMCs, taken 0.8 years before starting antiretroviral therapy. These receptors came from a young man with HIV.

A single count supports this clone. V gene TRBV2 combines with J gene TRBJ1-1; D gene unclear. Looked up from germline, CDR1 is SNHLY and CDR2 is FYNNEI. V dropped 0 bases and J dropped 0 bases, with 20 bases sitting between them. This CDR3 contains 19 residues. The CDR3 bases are TGTGCCAGCAGTGAAGCTCCCCCCACCGGGTTAAGCATGAACACTGAAGCTTTCTTT. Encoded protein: CASSEAPPTGLSMNTEAFF.

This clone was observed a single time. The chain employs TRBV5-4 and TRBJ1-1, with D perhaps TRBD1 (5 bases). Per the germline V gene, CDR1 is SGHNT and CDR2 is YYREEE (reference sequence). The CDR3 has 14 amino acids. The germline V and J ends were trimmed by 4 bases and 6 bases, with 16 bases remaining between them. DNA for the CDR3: TGTGCCAGCAGCCTCGCGACAGTCTCAGCTGAAGCTTTCTTT. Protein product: CASSLATVSAEAFF.

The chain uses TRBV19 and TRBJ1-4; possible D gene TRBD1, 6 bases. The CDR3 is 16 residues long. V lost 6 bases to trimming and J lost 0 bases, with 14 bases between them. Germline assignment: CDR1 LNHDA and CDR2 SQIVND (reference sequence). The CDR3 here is CASRPFQGSTNEKLFF. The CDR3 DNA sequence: TGTGCCAGTAGGCCCTTCCAGGGGTCAACTAATGAAAAACTGTTTTTT. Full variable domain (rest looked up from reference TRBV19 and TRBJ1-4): DGGITQSPKYLFRKEGQNVTLSCEQNLNHDAMYWYRQDPGQGLRLIYYSQIVNDFQKGDIAEGYSVSREKKESFPLTVTSAQKNPTAFYLCASRPFQGSTNEKLFFGSGTQLSVL.

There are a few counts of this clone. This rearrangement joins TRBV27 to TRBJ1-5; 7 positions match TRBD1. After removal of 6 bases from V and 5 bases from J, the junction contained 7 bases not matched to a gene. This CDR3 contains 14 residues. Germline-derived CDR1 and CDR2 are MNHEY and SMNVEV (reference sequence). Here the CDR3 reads CASRGGTSDQPQHF. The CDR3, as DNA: TGTGCCAGCAGAGGGGGCACTTCTGATCAGCCCCAGCATTTT.

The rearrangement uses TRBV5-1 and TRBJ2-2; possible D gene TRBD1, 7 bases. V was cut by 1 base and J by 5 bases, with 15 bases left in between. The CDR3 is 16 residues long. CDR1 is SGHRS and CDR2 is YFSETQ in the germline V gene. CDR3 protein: CASSLIVAGGTGELFF. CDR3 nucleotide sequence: TGCGCCAGCAGCTTGATCGTCGCAGGGGGGACCGGGGAGCTGTTTTTT.

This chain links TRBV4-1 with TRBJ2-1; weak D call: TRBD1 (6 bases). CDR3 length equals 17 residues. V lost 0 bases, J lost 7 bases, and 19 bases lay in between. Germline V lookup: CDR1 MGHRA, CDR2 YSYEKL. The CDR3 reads CASSQENTRGIWNEQFF. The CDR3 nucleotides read TGCGCCAGCAGCCAAGAAAATACTAGGGGGATTTGGAATGAGCAGTTCTTC.

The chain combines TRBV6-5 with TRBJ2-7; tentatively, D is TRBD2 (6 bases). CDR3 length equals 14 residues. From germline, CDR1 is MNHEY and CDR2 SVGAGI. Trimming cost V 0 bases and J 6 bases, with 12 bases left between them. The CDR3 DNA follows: TGTGCCAGCAGTTACTCGGAGGGGCCCAGCGAGCAGTACTTC. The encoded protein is CASSYSEGPSEQYF.

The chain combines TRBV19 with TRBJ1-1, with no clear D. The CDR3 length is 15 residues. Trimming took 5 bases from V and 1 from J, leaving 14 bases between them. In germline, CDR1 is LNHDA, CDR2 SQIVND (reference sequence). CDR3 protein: CASSSAGTSNTEAFF. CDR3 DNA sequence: TGTGCCAGTAGTTCGGCCGGAACATCGAACACTGAAGCTTTCTTT.

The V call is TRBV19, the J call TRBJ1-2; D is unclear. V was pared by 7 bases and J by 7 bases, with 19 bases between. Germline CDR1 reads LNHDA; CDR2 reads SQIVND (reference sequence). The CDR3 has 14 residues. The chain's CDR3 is CASTLDTQRSGYTF. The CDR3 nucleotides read TGTGCCAGTACCCTCGACACACAACGCAGTGGCTACACCTTC.

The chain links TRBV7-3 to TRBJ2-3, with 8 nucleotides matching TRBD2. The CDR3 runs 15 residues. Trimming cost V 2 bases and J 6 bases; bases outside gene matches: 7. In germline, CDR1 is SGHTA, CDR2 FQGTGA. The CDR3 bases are TGTGCCAGCAGCTTATCTGGCGGGAGGTTTGATACGCAGTATTTT. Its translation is CASSLSGGRFDTQYF.

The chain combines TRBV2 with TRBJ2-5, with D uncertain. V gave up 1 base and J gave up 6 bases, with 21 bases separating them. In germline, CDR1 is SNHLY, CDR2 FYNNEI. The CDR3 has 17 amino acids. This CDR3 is CASSEEGSFPGKKTQYF. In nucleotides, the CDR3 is TGTGCCAGCAGTGAAGAAGGATCCTTTCCTGGGAAGAAGACCCAGTACTTC.

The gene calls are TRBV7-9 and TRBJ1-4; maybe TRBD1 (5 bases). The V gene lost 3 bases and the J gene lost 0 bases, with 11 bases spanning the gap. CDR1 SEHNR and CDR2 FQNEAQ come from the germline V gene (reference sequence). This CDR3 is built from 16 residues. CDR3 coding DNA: TGTGCCAGCAGCTTTTCGGGGACTGCAACTAATGAAAAACTGTTTTTT. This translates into CASSFSGTATNEKLFF.

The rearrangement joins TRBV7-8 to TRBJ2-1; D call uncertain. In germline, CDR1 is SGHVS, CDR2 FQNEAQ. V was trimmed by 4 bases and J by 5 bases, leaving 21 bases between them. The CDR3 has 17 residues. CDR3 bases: TGTGCCAGCAGCTCAAATGGGGTAGCCGGGTGGAACAATGAGCAGTTCTTC. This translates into CASSSNGVAGWNNEQFF. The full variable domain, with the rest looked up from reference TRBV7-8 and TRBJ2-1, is GAGVSQSPRYKVAKRGQDVALRCDPISGHVSLFWYQQALGQGPEFLTYFQNEAQLDKSGLPSDRFFAERPEGSVSTLKIQRTQQEDSAVYLCASSSNGVAGWNNEQFFGPGTRLTVL.

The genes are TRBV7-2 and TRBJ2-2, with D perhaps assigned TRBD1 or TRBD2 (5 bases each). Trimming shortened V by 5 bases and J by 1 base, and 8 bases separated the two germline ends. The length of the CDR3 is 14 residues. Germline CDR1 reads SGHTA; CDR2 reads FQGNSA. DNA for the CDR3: TGTGCCAGCAGCCCTGGGGGGAACACCGGGGAGCTGTTTTTT. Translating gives CASSPGGNTGELFF.

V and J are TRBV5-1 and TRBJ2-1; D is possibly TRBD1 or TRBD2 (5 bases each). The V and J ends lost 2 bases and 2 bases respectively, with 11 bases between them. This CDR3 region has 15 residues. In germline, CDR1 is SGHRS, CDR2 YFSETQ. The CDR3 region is CASSFGASPYNEQFF. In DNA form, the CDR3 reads TGCGCCAGCAGCTTTGGGGCTAGCCCCTACAATGAGCAGTTCTTC.

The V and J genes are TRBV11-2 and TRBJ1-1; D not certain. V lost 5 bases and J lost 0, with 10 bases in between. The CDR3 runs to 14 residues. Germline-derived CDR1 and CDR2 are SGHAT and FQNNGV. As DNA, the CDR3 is TGTGCCAGCAGCCCATCGAACGTGAACACTGAAGCTTTCTTT. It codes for CASSPSNVNTEAFF.

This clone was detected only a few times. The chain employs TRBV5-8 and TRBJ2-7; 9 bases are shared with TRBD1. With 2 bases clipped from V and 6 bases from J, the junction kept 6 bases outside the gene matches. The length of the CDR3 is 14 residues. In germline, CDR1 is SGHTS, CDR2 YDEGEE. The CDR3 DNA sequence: TGTGCCAGCAGCTTTCGTGGACAGGGGAGCGAGCAGTACTTC. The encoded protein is CASSFRGQGSEQYF.

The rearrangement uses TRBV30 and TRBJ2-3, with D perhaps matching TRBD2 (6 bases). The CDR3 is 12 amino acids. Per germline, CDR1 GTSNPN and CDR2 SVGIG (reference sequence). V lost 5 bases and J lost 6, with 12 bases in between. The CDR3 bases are TGTGCCTGGCACTTGGAGGGGGATACGCAGTATTTT. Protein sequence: CAWHLEGDTQYF. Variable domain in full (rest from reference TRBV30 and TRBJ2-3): SQTIHQWPATLVQPVGSPLSLECTVEGTSNPNLYWYRQAAGRGLQLLFYSVGIGQISSEVPQNLSASRPQDRQFILSSKKLLLSDSGFYLCAWHLEGDTQYFGPGTRLTVL.

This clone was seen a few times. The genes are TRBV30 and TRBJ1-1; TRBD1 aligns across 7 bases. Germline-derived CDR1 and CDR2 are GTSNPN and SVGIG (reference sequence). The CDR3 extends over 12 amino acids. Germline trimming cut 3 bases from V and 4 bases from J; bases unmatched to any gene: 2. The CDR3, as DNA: TGTGCCTGGAGGAACAGGGGCACTGAAGCTTTCTTT. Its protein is CAWRNRGTEAFF.

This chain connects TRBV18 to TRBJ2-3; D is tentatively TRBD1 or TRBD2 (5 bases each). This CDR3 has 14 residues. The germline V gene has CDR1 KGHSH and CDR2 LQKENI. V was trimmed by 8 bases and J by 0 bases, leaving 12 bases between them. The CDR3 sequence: CASLPRDSTDTQYF. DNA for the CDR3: TGTGCCAGCCTCCCCCGGGACAGCACAGATACGCAGTATTTT. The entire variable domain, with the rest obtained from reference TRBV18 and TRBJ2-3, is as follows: NAGVMQNPRHLVRRRGQEARLRCSPMKGHSHVYWYRQLPEEGLKFMVYLQKENIIDESGMPKERFSAEFPKEGPSILRIQQVVRGDSAAYFCASLPRDSTDTQYFGPGTRLTVL.

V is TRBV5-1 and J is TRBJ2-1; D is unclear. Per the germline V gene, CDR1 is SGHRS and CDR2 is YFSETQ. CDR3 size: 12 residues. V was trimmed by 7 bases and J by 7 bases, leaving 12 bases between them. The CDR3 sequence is CASQQEGNEQFF. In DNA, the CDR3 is TGCGCCAGCCAGCAGGAAGGGAATGAGCAGTTCTTC.

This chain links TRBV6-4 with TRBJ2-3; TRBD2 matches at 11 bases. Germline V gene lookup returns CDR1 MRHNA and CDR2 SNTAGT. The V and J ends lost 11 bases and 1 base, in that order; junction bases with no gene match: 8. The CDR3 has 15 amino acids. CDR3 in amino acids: CAGPLLAGGTDTQYF. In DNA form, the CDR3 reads TGTGCCGGGCCCTTACTAGCGGGAGGCACAGATACGCAGTATTTT.

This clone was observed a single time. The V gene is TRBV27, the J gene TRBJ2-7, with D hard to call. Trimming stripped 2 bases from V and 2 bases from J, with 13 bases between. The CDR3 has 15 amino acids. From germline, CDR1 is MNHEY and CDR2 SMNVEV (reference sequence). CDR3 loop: CASSLRGPAPYEQYF. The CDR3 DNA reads TGTGCCAGCAGTTTACGCGGACCCGCACCCTACGAGCAGTACTTC.

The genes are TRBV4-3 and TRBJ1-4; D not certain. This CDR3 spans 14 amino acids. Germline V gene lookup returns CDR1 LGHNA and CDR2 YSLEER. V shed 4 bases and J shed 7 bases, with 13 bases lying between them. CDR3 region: CASSLIAGSEKLFF. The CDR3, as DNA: TGCGCCAGCAGCCTAATAGCTGGTTCTGAAAAACTGTTTTTT.

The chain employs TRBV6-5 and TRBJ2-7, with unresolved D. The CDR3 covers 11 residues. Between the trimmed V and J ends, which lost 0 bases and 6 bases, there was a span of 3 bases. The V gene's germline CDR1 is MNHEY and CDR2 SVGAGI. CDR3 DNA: TGTGCCAGCAGTTACTCGGGCGAGCAGTACTTC. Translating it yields CASSYSGEQYF.

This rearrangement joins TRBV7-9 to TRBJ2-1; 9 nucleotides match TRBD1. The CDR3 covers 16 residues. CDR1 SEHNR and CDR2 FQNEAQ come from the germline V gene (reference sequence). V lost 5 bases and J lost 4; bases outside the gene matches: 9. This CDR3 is CASSPKTGGRYNEQFF. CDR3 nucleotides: TGTGCCAGCAGCCCCAAGACAGGGGGTAGGTACAATGAGCAGTTCTTC.

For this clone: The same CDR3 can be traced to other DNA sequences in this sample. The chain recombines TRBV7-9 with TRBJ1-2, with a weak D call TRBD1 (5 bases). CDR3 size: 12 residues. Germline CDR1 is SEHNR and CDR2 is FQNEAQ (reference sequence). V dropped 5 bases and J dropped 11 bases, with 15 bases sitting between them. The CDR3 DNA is TGTGCCAGCAGCCTCCCCCTTGGGGGTTACACCTTC. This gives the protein CASSLPLGGYTF.